One sample yielded the 13 T cell receptor beta chains listed below, sequenced in a study of cytomegalovirus exposure and HLA in healthy donors. Data came from immunoSEQ multiplex PCR; TCRdb stores just in-frame clones and leaves some out. The data hold 150,000 to 200,000 clones, with over 65% observed a single time. Sequencing was carried out using PBMCs. The receptor set was obtained from a man younger than 35 in good health and CMV-seropositive.

This clone has only a few counts. The CDR3 coding sequence is TGTGCCAGCAGCTTGCTTTCAGGCAGCCCCTACGAGCAGTACTTC. It specifies CASSLLSGSPYEQYF. The chain carries TRBV5-5 and TRBJ2-7; no firm D call. Per the germline V gene, CDR1 is SGHKS and CDR2 is YYEKEE (reference sequence). Trimming shortened V by 1 base and J by 2 bases, and 13 bases separated the two germline ends. This CDR3 spans 15 amino acids.

On this clone itself: The same CDR3 arises from other DNA sequences in this sample as well. The V gene is TRBV18, the J gene TRBJ2-7; D is undetermined. Germline V gene sequence: CDR1 KGHSH, CDR2 LQKENI. The CDR3 has 14 amino acids. V was trimmed by 4 bases and J by 2 bases, leaving 12 bases between them. The CDR3 region is CASSLEYGPYEQYF. The DNA for the CDR3 is TGTGCCAGCTCACTGGAGTATGGCCCCTACGAGCAGTACTTC.

The rearrangement uses TRBV10-3 and TRBJ2-7, with D maybe TRBD1 (5 bases). Trimming pared 6 bases from V and 2 bases from J, leaving 14 bases between. Germline V gene lookup returns CDR1 ENHRY and CDR2 SYGVKD. The CDR3 spans 14 residues. The CDR3 DNA is TGTGCCATCAGAACAGACAGAGACACCTACGAGCAGTACTTC. Encoded protein: CAIRTDRDTYEQYF.

V and J are TRBV11-2 and TRBJ2-3, with D unclear. V gave up 5 bases and J gave up 0 bases, with 12 bases separating them. Germline V gives CDR1 SGHAT, CDR2 FQNNGV. The CDR3 is 15 amino acids. The CDR3 here is CASSLLRKSTDTQYF. The DNA for the CDR3 is TGTGCCAGCAGCCTACTAAGGAAGAGCACAGATACGCAGTATTTT.

The V and J genes are TRBV6-6 and TRBJ1-2; D ambiguous. Germline-derived CDR1 and CDR2 are MNHNY and SVGAGI (reference sequence). V was shortened by 2 bases and J by 13 bases, with 11 bases between the two germline ends. CDR3 length equals 11 residues. CDR3 region: CASSYDIFSTF. Here the CDR3 DNA reads TGTGCCAGCAGTTACGACATCTTTAGCACCTTC.

The genes are TRBV5-4 and TRBJ1-4; no firm D call. This CDR3 is built from 14 residues. Looked up from germline, CDR1 is SGHNT and CDR2 is YYREEE (reference sequence). V was shortened by 4 bases and J by 1 base, with 8 bases between the two germline ends. In DNA form, the CDR3 reads TGTGCCAGCAGCCCGGAGAAAACTAATGAAAAACTGTTTTTT. It yields the protein CASSPEKTNEKLFF.

The rearrangement links TRBV7-9 to TRBJ2-7; TRBD2 matches 10 bases. Looked up from germline, CDR1 is SEHNR and CDR2 is FQNEAQ (reference sequence). The CDR3 totals 16 residues. The V gene end was trimmed by 5 bases and the J gene end by 4 bases; junction bases not matched to a gene: 11. For the CDR3, the DNA is TGTGCCAGCAGCGAGGGGGCAGGACTAGCGGTTTACGAGCAGTACTTC. Its protein is CASSEGAGLAVYEQYF.

The chain carries TRBV27 and TRBJ1-2; D is unclear. CDR1 MNHEY and CDR2 SMNVEV come from the germline V gene (reference sequence). Trimming took 5 bases from V and 6 from J, leaving 19 bases between them. The CDR3 runs to 15 residues. The DNA for the CDR3 is TGTGCCAGCAGTCCCGGTGGCACCCCGAGGCATGGCTACACCTTC. The encoded protein is CASSPGGTPRHGYTF.

The V and J genes are TRBV5-6 and TRBJ2-5; possible D gene TRBD2, 6 bases. The CDR3 spans 14 residues. Trimming pared 0 bases from V and 1 base from J, leaving 7 bases between. Germline lookup yields CDR1 SGHDT and CDR2 YYEEEE. The CDR3 DNA sequence: TGTGCCAGCAGCTTGGCGGGGGTCCAAGAGACCCAGTACTTC. Amino acid sequence: CASSLAGVQETQYF.

The V gene is TRBV27, the J gene TRBJ2-7; D ambiguous. The CDR3 runs 10 residues. CDR1 is MNHEY, CDR2 SMNVEV, per germline (reference sequence). V gave up 10 bases and J gave up 3 bases, with 7 bases separating them. CDR3 nucleotide sequence: TGTGCCAACTCGTGCTACGAGCAGTACTTC. It translates to CANSCYEQYF.

The chain is built from TRBV4-2 and TRBJ1-2; 8 nucleotides line up with TRBD1. There are 14 residues in the CDR3. The germline gives CDR1 LGHNA, CDR2 YNFKEQ. The V and J ends lost 0 bases and 7 bases, in that order; junction bases with no gene match: 4. The chain's CDR3 is CASSQDRTGFGYTF. The CDR3 DNA follows: TGTGCCAGCAGCCAAGATCGGACAGGGTTTGGCTACACCTTC.

The chain has TRBV28 and TRBJ2-2; 11 bases map to TRBD2. J gave up 0 bases and V 5 bases, and 11 bases lay outside the gene matches. Germline V gene data show CDR1 as MDHEN and CDR2 as SYDVKM. The CDR3 runs 19 residues. CDR3 residues: CASSPYRGLAAANTGELFF. The CDR3 DNA reads as TGTGCCAGCAGTCCCTACAGGGGACTAGCGGCTGCGAACACCGGGGAGCTGTTTTTT. Combining the CDR3 with reference TRBV28 and TRBJ2-2 gives the whole variable domain DVKVTQSSRYLVKRTGEKVFLECVQDMDHENMFWYRQDPGLGLRLIYFSYDVKMKEKGDIPEGYSVSREKKERFSLILESASTNQTSMYLCASSPYRGLAAANTGELFFGEGSRLTVL.

The V gene is TRBV11-1, the J gene TRBJ2-5; possibly TRBD2 for D (6 bases). Germline V gives CDR1 SGHAT, CDR2 FQDESV (reference sequence). V was trimmed by 0 bases and J by 1 base, leaving 12 bases between them. The CDR3 totals 16 residues. This CDR3 is CASSLAHGGRQETQYF. CDR3 DNA: TGTGCCAGCAGCTTAGCCCACGGAGGGCGCCAAGAGACCCAGTACTTC.